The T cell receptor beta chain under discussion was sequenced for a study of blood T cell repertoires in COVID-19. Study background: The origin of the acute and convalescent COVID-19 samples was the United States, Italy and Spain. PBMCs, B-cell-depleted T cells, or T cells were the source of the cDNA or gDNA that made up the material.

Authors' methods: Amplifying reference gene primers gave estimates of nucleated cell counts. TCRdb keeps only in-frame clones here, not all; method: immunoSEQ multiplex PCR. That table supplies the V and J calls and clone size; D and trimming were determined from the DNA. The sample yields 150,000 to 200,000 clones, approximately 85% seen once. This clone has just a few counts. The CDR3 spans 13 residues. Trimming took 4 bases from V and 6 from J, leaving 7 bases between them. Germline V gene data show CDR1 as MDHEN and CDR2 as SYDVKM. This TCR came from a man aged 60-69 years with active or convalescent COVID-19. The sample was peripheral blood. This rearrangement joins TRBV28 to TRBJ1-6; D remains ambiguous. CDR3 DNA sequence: TGTGCCAGCAGTTCTTTAATTAATTCACCCCTCCACTTT. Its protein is CASSSLINSPLHF.